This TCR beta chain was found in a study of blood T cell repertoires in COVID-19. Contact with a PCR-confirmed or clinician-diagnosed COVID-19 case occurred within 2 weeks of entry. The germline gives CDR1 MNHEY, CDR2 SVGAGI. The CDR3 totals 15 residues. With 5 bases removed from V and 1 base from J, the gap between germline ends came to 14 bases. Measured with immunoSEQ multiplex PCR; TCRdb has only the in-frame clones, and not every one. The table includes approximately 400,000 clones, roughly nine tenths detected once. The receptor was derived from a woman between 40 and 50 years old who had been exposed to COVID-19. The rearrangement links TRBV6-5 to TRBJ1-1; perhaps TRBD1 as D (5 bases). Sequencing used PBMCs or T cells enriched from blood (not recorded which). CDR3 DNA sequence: TGTGCCAGCAGTAACCCCGGGGGTCCGAACACTGAAGCTTTCTTT. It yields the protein CASSNPGGPNTEAFF.